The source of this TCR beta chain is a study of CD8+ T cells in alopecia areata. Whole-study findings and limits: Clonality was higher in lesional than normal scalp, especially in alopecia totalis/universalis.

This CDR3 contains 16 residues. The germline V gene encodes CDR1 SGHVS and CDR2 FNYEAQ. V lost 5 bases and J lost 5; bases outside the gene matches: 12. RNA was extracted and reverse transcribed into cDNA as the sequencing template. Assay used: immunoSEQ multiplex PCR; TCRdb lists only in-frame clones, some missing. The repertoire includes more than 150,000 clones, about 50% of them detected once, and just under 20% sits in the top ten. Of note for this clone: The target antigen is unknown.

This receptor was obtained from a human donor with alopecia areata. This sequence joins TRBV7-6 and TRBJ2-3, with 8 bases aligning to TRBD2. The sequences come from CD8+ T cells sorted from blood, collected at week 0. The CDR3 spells CASSEEASGGLDTQYF. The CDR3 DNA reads TGTGCCAGCAGCGAGGAAGCCAGCGGGGGCTTAGATACGCAGTATTTT.